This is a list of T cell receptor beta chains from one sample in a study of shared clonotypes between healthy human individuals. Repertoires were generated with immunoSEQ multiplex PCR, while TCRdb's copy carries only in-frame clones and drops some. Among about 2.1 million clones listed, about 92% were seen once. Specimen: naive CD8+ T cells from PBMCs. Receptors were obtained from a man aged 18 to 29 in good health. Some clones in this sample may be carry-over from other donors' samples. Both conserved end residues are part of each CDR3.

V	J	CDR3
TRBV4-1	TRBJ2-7	CASSPLREKGGYEQYF
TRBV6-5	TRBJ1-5	CASSYGQGGQPQHF
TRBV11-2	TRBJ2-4	CASSFVVGRDQYF
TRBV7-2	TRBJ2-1	CASSLGAGLTYNEQFF
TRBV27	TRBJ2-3	CASSLFGLAGVKWTDTQYF
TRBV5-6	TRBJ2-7	CASSLGLGGSSYEQYF
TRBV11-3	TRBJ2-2	CASSPRGAGANTGELFF
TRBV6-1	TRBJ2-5	CASSGRLAGSKTQYF
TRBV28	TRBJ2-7	CASSFFGGRESEQYF
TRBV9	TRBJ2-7	CASSGRGEYEQYF
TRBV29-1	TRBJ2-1	CSVYPGRQATQFF
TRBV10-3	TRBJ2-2	CAISGLAMNTGELFF
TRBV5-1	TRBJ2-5	CASSGTGFETQYF
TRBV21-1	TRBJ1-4	CASSSESTGVEKLFF
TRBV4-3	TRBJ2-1	CASSQDLPSSRNEQFF
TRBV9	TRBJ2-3	CASSADLAGATDTQYF
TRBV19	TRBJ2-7	CASRETSGTYEQYF
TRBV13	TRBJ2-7	CASSTTRDSSYEQYF
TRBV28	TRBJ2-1	CASSPRLAGPYNEQFF
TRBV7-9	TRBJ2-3	CASSSTRLAFPDTQYF
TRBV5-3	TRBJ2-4	CARSPGPKVILAKNIQYF
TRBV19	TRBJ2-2	CASSIGDREAGELFF
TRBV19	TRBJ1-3	CASSIDPSGNTIYF
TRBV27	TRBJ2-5	CASGLGTPKYF
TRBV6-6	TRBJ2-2	CASSYFQGANTGELFF
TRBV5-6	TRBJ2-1	CASRRGYNEQFF
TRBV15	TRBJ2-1	CATSRDGQREQFF
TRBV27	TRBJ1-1	CAIYPGQGPNTEAFF
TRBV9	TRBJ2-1	CASSDGLGDNEQFF
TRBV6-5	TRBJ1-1	CASSYEGATEAFF
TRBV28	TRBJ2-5	CASSSPWGEGETQYF
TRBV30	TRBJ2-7	CAWTAGGPGEQYF
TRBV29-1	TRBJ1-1	CSAHMGGTEAFF